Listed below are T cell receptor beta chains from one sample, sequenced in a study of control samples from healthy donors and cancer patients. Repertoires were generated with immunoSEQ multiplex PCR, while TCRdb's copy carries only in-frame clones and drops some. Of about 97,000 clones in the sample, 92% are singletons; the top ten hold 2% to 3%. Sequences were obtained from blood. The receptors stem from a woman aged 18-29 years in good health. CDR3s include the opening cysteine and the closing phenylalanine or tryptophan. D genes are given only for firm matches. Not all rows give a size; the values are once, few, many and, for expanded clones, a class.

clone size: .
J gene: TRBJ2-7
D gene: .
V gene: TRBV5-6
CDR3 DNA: TGTGCCAGCAGCTTGGGGGGCCGCGTCTCCTACGAGCAGTACTTC
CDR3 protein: CASSLGGRVSYEQYF

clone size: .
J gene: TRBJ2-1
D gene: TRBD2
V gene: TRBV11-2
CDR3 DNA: TGTGCCAGCACAAAACTAGCGACGAGCTACAATGAGCAGTTCTTC
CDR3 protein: CASTKLATSYNEQFF

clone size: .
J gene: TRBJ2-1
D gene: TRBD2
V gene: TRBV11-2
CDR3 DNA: TGTGCCAGCAGCCGACCAAGCGGGAGGCGTTCCTACAATGAGCAGTTCTTC
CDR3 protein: CASSRPSGRRSYNEQFF

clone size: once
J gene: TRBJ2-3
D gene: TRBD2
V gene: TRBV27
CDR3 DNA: TGTGCCAGCAGTCTTAGCGGGGGGCCGTACACAGATACGCAGTATTTT
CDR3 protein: CASSLSGGPYTDTQYF

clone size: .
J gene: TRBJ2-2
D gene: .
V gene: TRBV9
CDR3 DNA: TGTGCCAGCAGCATAAGGGGACGAGGTTTGGTGGAGCTGTTTTTT
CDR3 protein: CASSIRGRGLVELFF

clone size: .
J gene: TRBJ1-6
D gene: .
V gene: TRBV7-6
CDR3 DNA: TGTGCCAGCAGCTTGGGTTCCCCTGGGAATTCACCCCTCCACTTT
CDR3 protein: CASSLGSPGNSPLHF

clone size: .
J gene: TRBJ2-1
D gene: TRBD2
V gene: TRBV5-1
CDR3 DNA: TGCGCCAGCAGCTTAGGACTAGCGGGCTCTGCCGAGCAGTTCTTC
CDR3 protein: CASSLGLAGSAEQFF

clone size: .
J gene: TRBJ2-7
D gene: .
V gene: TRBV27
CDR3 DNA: TGTGCCAGCAGTTCCCCATCAGTGGGGTCCTACGAGCAGTACTTC
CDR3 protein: CASSSPSVGSYEQYF

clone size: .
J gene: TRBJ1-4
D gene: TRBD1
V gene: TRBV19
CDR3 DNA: TGTGCCAGTAGTGTGGACAGGGGCGGCGAAAAACTGTTTTTT
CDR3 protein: CASSVDRGGEKLFF

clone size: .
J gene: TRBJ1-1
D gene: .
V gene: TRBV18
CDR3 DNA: TGTGCCAGCTCAAAGATGGACACTGAAGCTTTCTTT
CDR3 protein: CASSKMDTEAFF

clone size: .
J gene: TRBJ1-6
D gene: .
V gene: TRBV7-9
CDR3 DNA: TGTGCCAGCAGCTTAGATCAGGTCCATAATTCACCCCTCCACTTT
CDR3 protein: CASSLDQVHNSPLHF